This TCR beta chain stems from a study of T-cell memory formation after mild COVID-19. At the level of the study: The TCR clusters were mostly specific to one donor.

Amplification by 5'RACE using constant-segment primers produced TCR alpha and TCR beta cDNA libraries that carried sample barcodes and UMIs. From the 5' RACE reads, TCRdb called clonotypes with MiXCR, one entry per CDR3 protein. The table lists 200,000 or so distinct CDR3 sequences, 16% of them singletons, with around 1.9% in the top ten. This clonotype was detected only a few times. The source is an adult woman who had mild COVID-19 (a few samples of this study predate the infection). Cell type and time point are not known. Sample: PBMCs or a T cell subset sorted from them (not recorded which).

The chain's CDR3 is CASSERGWSTDTQYF. As DNA, the CDR3 is TGTGCCAGCAGCGAGCGGGGTTGGAGCACAGATACGCAGTATTTT. The chain carries TRBV2 and TRBJ2-3, with 7 bases aligning to TRBD2. Germline V gene data show CDR1 as SNHLY and CDR2 as FYNNEI. V shed 6 bases, J shed 0 bases, and the junction held 6 bases outside the gene matches. This CDR3 region has 15 residues.